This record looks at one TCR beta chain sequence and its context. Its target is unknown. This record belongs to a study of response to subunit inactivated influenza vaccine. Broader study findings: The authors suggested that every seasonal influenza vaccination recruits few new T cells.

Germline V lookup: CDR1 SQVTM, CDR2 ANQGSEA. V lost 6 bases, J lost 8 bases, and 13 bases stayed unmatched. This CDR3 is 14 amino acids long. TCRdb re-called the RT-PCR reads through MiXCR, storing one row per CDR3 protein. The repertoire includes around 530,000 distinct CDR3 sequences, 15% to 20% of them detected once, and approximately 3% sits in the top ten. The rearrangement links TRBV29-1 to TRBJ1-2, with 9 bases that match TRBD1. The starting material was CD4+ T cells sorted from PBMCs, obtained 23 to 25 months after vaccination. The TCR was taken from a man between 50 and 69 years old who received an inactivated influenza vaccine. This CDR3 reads CSVIEQQGARGYTF. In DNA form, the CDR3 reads TGCAGCGTAATAGAGCAACAGGGGGCGCGGGGCTACACCTTC.